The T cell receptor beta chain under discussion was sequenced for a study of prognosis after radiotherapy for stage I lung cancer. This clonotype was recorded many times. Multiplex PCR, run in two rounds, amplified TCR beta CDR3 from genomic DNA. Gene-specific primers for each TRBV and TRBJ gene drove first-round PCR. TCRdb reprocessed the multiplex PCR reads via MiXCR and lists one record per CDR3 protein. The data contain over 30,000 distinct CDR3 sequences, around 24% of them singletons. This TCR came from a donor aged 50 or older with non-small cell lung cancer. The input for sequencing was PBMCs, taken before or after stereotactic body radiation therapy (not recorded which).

This CDR3 reads CASSELAGGKNEQFF. Written as DNA, the CDR3 is TGTGCCAGCAGTGAATTGGCGGGAGGTAAGAATGAGCAGTTCTTC. The V call is TRBV6-1, the J call TRBJ2-1; 8 bases are a match to TRBD2. Per germline, CDR1 MNHNS and CDR2 SASEGT. The CDR3 is 15 residues long. Germline trimming cut 2 bases from V and 7 bases from J; bases unmatched to any gene: 7.